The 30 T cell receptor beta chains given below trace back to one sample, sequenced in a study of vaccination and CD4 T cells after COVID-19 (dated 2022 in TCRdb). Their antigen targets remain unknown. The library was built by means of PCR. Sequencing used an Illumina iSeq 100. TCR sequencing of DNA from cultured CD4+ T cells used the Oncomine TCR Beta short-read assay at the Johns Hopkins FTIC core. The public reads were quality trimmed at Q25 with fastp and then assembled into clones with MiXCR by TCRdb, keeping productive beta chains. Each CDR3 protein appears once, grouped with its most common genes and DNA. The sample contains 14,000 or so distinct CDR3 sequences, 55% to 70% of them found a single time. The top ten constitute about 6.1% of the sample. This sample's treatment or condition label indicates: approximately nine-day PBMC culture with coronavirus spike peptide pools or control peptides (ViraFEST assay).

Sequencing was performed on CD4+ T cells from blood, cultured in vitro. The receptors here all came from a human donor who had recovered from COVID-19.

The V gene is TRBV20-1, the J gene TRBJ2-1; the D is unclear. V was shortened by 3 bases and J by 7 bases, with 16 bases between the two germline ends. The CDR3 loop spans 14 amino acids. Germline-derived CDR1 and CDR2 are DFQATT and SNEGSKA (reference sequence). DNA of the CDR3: TGCAGTGCTAGGGTGAAGGCGTCTTGGAATGAGCAGTTCTTC. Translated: CSARVKASWNEQFF.

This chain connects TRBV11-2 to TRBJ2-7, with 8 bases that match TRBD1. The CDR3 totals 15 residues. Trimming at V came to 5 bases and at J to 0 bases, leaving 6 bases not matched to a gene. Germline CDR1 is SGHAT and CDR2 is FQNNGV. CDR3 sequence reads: CASSDGTGVSYEQYF. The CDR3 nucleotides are TGTGCCAGCAGCGATGGGACAGGTGTCTCCTACGAGCAGTACTTC.

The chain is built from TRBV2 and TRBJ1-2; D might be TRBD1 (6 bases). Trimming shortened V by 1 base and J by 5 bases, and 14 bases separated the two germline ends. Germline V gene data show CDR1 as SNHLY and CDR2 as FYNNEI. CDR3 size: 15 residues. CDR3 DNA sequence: TGTGCCAGCAGTGAAGGCCCTAGGACAGAGTATGGCTACACCTTC. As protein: CASSEGPRTEYGYTF.

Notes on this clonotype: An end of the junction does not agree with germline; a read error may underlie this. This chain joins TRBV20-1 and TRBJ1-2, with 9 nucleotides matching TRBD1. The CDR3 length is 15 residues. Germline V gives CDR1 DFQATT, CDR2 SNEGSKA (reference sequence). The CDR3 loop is CSAGEGQGKSYGYTF. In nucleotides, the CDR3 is TGCAGTGCTGGAGAGGGACAGGGTAAATCCTATGGCTACACCTTC.

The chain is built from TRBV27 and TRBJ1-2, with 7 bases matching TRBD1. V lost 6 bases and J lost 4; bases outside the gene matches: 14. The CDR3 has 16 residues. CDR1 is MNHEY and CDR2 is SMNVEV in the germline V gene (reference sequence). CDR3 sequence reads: CASSRFGQAEAYGYTF. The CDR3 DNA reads TGTGCCAGCAGCAGATTTGGACAGGCCGAAGCCTATGGCTACACCTTC.

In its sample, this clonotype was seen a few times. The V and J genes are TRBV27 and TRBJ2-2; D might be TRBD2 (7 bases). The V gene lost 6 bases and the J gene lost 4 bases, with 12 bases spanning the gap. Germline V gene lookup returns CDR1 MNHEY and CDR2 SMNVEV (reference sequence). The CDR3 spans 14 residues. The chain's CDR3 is CASRGASGTGELFF. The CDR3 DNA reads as TGTGCCAGCAGGGGGGCTAGCGGCACCGGGGAGCTGTTTTTT.

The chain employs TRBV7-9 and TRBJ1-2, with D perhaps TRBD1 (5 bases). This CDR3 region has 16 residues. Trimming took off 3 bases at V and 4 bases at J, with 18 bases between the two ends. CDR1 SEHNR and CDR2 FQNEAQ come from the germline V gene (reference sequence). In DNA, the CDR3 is TGTGCCAGCAGCTTGGACCCCCCCCAGGGCTCCTATGGCTACACCTTC. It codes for CASSLDPPQGSYGYTF.

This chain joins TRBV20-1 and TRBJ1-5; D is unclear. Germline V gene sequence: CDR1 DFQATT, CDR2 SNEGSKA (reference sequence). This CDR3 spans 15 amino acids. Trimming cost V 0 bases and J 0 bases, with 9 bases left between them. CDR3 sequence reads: CSARDRRNSNQPQHF. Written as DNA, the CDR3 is TGCAGTGCTAGAGATAGGCGGAATAGCAATCAGCCCCAGCATTTT.

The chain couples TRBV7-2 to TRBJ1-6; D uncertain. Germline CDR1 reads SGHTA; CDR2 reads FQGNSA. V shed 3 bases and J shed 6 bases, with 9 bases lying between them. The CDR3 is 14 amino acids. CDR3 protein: CASSFRRSNSPLHF. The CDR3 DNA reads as TGTGCCAGCAGCTTTCGTCGTTCTAATTCACCCCTCCACTTT.

The CDR3 loop is CASVRDASNQPQHF. CDR3 DNA sequence: TGTGCCAGCGTCCGGGACGCCAGCAATCAGCCCCAGCATTTT. This rearrangement joins TRBV2 to TRBJ1-5; possibly TRBD1 for D (5 bases). The CDR3 covers 14 residues. Deletions cut 8 bases from V and 1 base from J, with 12 bases between. The germline V gene encodes CDR1 SNHLY and CDR2 FYNNEI.

The CDR3 DNA sequence: TGCGCCAGCAGCCATGACAGGGACAGGGTGTACAATGAGCAGTTCTTC. Translation gives CASSHDRDRVYNEQFF. J is TRBJ2-1 and V is TRBV4-1; 9 bases fit TRBD1. Germline lookup yields CDR1 MGHRA and CDR2 YSYEKL. This CDR3 is 16 amino acids long. V lost 3 bases, J lost 4 bases, and 7 bases stayed unmatched.

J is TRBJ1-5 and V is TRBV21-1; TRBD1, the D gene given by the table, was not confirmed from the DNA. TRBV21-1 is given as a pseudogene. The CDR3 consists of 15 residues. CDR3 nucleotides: TGTGCCACCGGAAGGGTATTGAGGGGGAATCAGCCCCAGCATTTT. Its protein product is CATGRVLRGNQPQHF.

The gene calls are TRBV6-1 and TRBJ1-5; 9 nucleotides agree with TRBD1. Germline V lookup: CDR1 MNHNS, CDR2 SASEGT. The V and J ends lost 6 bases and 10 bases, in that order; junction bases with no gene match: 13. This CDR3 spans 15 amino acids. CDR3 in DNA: TGTGCCAGCAGAGCGGGACAGGGCTTCGTCCAACCCCAGCATTTT. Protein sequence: CASRAGQGFVQPQHF.

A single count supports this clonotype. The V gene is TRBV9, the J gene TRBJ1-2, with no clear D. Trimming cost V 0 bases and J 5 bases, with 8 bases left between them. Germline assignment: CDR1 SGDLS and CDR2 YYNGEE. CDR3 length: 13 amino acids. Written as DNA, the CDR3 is TGTGCCAGCAGCGTAGATGAAAGGTATGGCTACACCTTC. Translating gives CASSVDERYGYTF.

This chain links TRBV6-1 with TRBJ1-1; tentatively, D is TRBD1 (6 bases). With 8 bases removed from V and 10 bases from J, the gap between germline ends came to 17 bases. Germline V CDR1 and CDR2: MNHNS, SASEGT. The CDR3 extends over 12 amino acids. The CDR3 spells CASGAGVGSAFF. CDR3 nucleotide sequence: TGTGCCAGCGGTGCAGGGGTAGGCTCAGCTTTCTTT.

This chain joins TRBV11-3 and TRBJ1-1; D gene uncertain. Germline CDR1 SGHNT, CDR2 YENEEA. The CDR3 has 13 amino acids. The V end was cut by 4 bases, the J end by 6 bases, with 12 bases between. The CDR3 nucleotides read TGTGCCAGCAGCTCTCCCGGAACTCCTGAAGCTTTCTTT. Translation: CASSSPGTPEAFF.

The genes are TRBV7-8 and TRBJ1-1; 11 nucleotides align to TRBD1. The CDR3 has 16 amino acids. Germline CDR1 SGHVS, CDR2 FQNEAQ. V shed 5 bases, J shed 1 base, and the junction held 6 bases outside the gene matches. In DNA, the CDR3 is TGTGCCAGCAGCAAACGGGACAGGGGGTCGAACACTGAAGCTTTCTTT. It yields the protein CASSKRDRGSNTEAFF.

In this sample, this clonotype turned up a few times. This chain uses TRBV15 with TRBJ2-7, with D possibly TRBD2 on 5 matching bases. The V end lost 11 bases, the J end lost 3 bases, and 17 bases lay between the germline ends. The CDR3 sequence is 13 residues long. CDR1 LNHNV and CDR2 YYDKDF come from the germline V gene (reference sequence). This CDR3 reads CASRRAGFYEQYF. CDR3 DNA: TGTGCCTCCCGGCGGGCGGGTTTCTACGAGCAGTACTTC.

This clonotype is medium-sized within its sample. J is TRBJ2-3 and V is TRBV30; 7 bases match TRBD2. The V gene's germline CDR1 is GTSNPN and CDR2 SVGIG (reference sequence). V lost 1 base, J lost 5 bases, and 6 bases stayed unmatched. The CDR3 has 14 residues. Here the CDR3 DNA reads TGTGCCTGGAGTGGGGGCGGGAGAAGAGATACGCAGTATTTT. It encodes CAWSGGGRRDTQYF.

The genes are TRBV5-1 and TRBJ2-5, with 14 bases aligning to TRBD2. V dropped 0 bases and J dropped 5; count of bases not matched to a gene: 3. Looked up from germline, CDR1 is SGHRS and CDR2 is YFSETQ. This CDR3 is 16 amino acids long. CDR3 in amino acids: CASSLGRTSGRETQYF. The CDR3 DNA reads TGCGCCAGCAGCTTGGGCCGGACTAGCGGGAGGGAGACCCAGTACTTC.

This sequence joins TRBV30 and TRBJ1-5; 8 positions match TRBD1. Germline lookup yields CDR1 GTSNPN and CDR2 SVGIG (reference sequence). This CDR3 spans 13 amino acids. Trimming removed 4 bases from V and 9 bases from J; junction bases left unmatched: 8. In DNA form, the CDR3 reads TGTGCCTGGACGACAGGGGCATCTGGGCCCCAGCATTTT. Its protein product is CAWTTGASGPQHF.

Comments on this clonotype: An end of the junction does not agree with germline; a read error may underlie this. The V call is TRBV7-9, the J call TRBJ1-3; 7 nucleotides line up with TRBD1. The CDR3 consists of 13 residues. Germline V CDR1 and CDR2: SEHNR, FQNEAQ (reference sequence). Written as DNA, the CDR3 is TGTGCCAGCAGCTTTTACAGGGGAAGCACCATATATTTT. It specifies CASSFYRGSTIYF.

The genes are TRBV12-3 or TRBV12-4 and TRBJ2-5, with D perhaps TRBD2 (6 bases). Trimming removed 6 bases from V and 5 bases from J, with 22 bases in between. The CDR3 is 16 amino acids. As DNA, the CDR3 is TGTGCCAGCAGGATCGGGCGGGCGGGGCCTGCGGAGACCCAGTACTTC. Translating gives CASRIGRAGPAETQYF.

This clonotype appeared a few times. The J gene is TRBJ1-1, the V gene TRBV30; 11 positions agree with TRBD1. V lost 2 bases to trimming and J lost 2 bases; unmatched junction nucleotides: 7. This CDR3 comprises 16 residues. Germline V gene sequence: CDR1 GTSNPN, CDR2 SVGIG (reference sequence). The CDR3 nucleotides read TGTGCCTGGAGTCCCGGGACAGGGGGTGGAAACACTGAAGCTTTCTTT. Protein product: CAWSPGTGGGNTEAFF.

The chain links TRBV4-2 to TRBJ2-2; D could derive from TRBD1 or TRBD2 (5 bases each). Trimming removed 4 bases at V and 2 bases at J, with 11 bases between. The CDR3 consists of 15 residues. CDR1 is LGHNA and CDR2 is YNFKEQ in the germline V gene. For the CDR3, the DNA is TGTGCCAGCAGCCTAACCGGGGCCAACACCGGGGAGCTGTTTTTT. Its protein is CASSLTGANTGELFF.

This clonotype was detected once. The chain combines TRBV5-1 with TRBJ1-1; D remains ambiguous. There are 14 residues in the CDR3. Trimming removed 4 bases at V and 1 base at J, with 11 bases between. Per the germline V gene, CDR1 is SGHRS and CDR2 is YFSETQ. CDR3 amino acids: CASSPRSENTEAFF. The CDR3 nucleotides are TGCGCCAGCAGCCCCCGGTCAGAGAACACTGAAGCTTTCTTT.

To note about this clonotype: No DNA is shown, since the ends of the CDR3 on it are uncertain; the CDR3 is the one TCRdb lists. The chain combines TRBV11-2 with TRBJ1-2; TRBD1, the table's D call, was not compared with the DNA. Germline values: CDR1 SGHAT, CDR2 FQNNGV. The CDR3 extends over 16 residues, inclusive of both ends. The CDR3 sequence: CASSKFGAGTDYGYTF.

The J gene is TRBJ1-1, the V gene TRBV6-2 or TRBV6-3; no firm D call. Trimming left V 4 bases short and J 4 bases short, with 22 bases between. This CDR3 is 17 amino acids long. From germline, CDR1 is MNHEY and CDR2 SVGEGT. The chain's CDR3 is CASSLRPTARRGTEAFF. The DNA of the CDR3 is TGTGCCAGCAGTTTACGCCCGACGGCCAGACGAGGCACTGAAGCTTTCTTT.

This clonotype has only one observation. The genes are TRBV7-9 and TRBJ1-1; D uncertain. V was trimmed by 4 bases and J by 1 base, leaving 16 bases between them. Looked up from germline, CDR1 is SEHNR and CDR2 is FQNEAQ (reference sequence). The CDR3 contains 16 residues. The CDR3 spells CASSSQGRGPNTEAFF. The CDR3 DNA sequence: TGTGCCAGCAGCTCCCAAGGTAGAGGCCCGAACACTGAAGCTTTCTTT.

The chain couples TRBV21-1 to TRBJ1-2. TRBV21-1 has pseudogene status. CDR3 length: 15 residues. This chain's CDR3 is CASSNRYLVRYGYTF. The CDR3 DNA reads TGTGCCAGCAGCAATAGATATCTAGTGCGCTATGGCTACACCTTC.